The 15 T cell receptor beta chains below all came from one sample that was sequenced in a study of shared T cell receptors in the human thymus. TCRdb keeps only in-frame clones here, not all; method: immunoSEQ multiplex PCR. The sample records hundreds of thousands of clones, around 87% being singletons. This sample also belongs to another study, concerning human thymus T cells.

The sequencing sample was made of thymocytes. The receptor source for this set is a boy under two years old with a congenital heart defect.

This clone was picked up one time. The gene calls are TRBV10-3 and TRBJ2-1; 12 bases agree with TRBD2. Germline V CDR1 and CDR2: ENHRY, SYGVKD. The CDR3 is made up of 17 amino acids. Trimming at V came to 6 bases and at J to 4 bases, leaving 10 bases not matched to a gene. The CDR3 DNA reads as TGTGCCATCAGCCTAAAACGAACTAGCGGGGGGTACAATGAGCAGTTCTTC. Protein product: CAISLKRTSGGYNEQFF.

This clone was picked up one time. The chain couples TRBV5-8 to TRBJ1-5, with 8 bases lining up with TRBD1. The CDR3 is made up of 14 amino acids. The germline V gene has CDR1 SGHTS and CDR2 YDEGEE. The V gene end was trimmed by 5 bases and the J gene end by 10 bases; junction bases not matched to a gene: 11. The CDR3 loop is CASSFTGGRSPQHF. The CDR3, as DNA: TGTGCCAGCAGTTTCACAGGGGGTAGGTCTCCCCAGCATTTT.

The chain uses TRBV28 and TRBJ2-3; 7 bases agree with TRBD2. The germline gives CDR1 MDHEN, CDR2 SYDVKM. CDR3 length: 15 residues. V lost 5 bases and J lost 7; bases outside the gene matches: 12. CDR3 nucleotide sequence: TGTGCCAGCAGTCCCCCCGAAGGGAGGGCGTATACGCAGTATTTT. It is translated as CASSPPEGRAYTQYF.

J is TRBJ2-1 and V is TRBV6-5; D unclear. Between the trimmed V and J ends, which lost 2 bases and 0 bases, there was a span of 11 bases. The CDR3 length is 16 residues. CDR1 is MNHEY and CDR2 is SVGAGI in the germline V gene. CDR3: CASSYLLSDSYNEQFF. The DNA for the CDR3 is TGTGCCAGCAGTTACCTCCTTAGTGACTCCTACAATGAGCAGTTCTTC.

The chain carries TRBV19 and TRBJ1-1; unclear D gene. The CDR3 consists of 15 residues. From germline, CDR1 is LNHDA and CDR2 SQIVND (reference sequence). Trimming removed 4 bases from V and 4 bases from J, with 16 bases in between. CDR3 nucleotides: TGTGCCAGTAGTAATGGACCGATCCGGGGCACTGAAGCTTTCTTT. Protein sequence: CASSNGPIRGTEAFF.

This rearrangement joins TRBV5-6 to TRBJ2-7; TRBD1 matches 7 bases. Germline V gene lookup returns CDR1 SGHDT and CDR2 YYEEEE. V shed 0 bases and J 2 bases; nucleotides not matched to a gene: 8. The CDR3 totals 16 residues. The CDR3 bases are TGTGCCAGCAGCTTGGACAGGGGCTCAAGGACCTACGAGCAGTACTTC. Amino acid sequence: CASSLDRGSRTYEQYF.

This clone came up once. The chain employs TRBV9 and TRBJ2-3; 9 nucleotides align to TRBD1. CDR3 length: 13 residues. CDR1 and CDR2 from the germline V gene are SGDLS and YYNGEE. Trimming at V came to 8 bases and at J to 3 bases, leaving 4 bases not matched to a gene. The CDR3 spells CASGTGWTDTQYF. CDR3 nucleotide sequence: TGTGCCAGTGGGACAGGGTGGACAGATACGCAGTATTTT. Looking up the rest from reference TRBV9 and TRBJ2-3 gives the full variable domain: DSGVTQTPKHLITATGQRVTLRCSPRSGDLSVYWYQQSLDQGLQFLIQYYNGEERAKGNILERFSAQQFPDLHSELNLSSLELGDSALYFCASGTGWTDTQYFGPGTRLTVL.

The genes are TRBV14 and TRBJ2-7; perhaps TRBD1 as D (5 bases). The CDR3 consists of 15 residues. The germline V gene has CDR1 SGHDN and CDR2 FVKESK. V was clipped by 0 bases and J by 1 base, with 10 bases between them. The CDR3 DNA follows: TGTGCCAGCAGCCAAGATAACGGACATTCCTACGAGCAGTACTTC. Protein product: CASSQDNGHSYEQYF.

The rearrangement joins TRBV9 to TRBJ2-3, with 10 bases lining up with TRBD2. The V gene end was trimmed by 1 base and the J gene end by 0 bases; junction bases not matched to a gene: 14. The length of the CDR3 is 20 residues. CDR1 is SGDLS and CDR2 is YYNGEE in the germline V gene. The CDR3 is CASSVKAGLASANSTDTQYF. DNA of the CDR3: TGTGCCAGCAGCGTAAAAGCGGGACTAGCGTCCGCGAATAGCACAGATACGCAGTATTTT. Full variable domain (remainder filled in from reference TRBV9 and TRBJ2-3): DSGVTQTPKHLITATGQRVTLRCSPRSGDLSVYWYQQSLDQGLQFLIQYYNGEERAKGNILERFSAQQFPDLHSELNLSSLELGDSALYFCASSVKAGLASANSTDTQYFGPGTRLTVL.

J is TRBJ1-2 and V is TRBV27; TRBD1 aligns across 9 bases. Trimming removed 5 bases from V and 1 base from J; junction bases left unmatched: 23. This CDR3 spans 21 amino acids. Per the germline V gene, CDR1 is MNHEY and CDR2 is SMNVEV (reference sequence). The CDR3 loop is CASSLAPPHTGGRAFNYGYTF. DNA for the CDR3: TGTGCCAGCAGTCTCGCTCCCCCTCACACAGGGGGCCGAGCCTTTAACTATGGCTACACCTTC.

This clone was recorded a few times. The rearrangement links TRBV19 to TRBJ1-3; D gene uncertain. The CDR3 covers 15 residues. Germline CDR1 LNHDA, CDR2 SQIVND (reference sequence). Trimming shortened V by 7 bases and J by 3 bases, and 16 bases separated the two germline ends. As DNA, the CDR3 is TGTGCCAGTAAGTTGACGGAGGGAAATGGAAACACCATATATTTT. It yields the protein CASKLTEGNGNTIYF.

This rearrangement joins TRBV27 to TRBJ2-4, with TRBD2 identical over 14 bases. Unmatched junction bases numbered 8, after V lost 8 bases and J lost 2 bases. Germline V gene data show CDR1 as MNHEY and CDR2 as SMNVEV (reference sequence). The CDR3 contains 17 residues. Here the CDR3 DNA reads TGTGCCAGCGGTATTGGGACTAGCGGGAGAACCAAAAACATTCAGTACTTC. Translation gives CASGIGTSGRTKNIQYF.

The J gene is TRBJ1-2, the V gene TRBV6-6; 9 nucleotides line up with TRBD1. The CDR3 is made up of 14 amino acids. V lost 7 bases to trimming and J lost 6 bases; unmatched junction nucleotides: 9. Per the germline V gene, CDR1 is MNHNY and CDR2 is SVGAGI (reference sequence). The CDR3 sequence is CASTPVDRGDGYTF. The DNA of the CDR3 is TGTGCCAGCACCCCCGTTGACAGGGGGGATGGCTACACCTTC.

This clone was seen a few times. The chain combines TRBV10-3 with TRBJ1-4; D ambiguous. The CDR3 runs to 16 residues. The germline CDR1 and CDR2 sequences are ENHRY and SYGVKD. V lost 0 bases and J lost 8, with 16 bases in between. CDR3 nucleotides: TGTGCCATCAGTGAGTCGAGCTACTGGCGGAGGGAAAAACTGTTTTTT. Residues: CAISESSYWRREKLFF.

This chain links TRBV5-1 with TRBJ1-4; D not resolved. Per the germline V gene, CDR1 is SGHRS and CDR2 is YFSETQ. CDR3 length: 14 residues. Trimming cost V 6 bases and J 6 bases, with 15 bases left between them. CDR3 DNA: TGCGCCAGCAAAGCCCGCCCGTTCGATGAAAAACTGTTTTTT. Translation gives CASKARPFDEKLFF.